Each of the 22 T cell receptor beta chains below was sequenced from the same sample in a study of blood T cell repertoires in COVID-19. Profiling relied on immunoSEQ multiplex PCR, and the TCRdb table lists in-frame clones only, not all of them. In the table there are 150,000 to 200,000 clones, 81% of which are singletons. The sequenced sample was peripheral blood. These receptors were obtained from a woman over 75 with COVID-19, enrolled during active disease.

The rearrangement uses TRBV9 and TRBJ1-4; D is perhaps TRBD1 (6 bases). The CDR3 length is 16 residues. With 0 bases removed from V and 0 bases from J, the gap between germline ends came to 9 bases. Germline V gene lookup returns CDR1 SGDLS and CDR2 YYNGEE. The CDR3 here is CASSVEPGATNEKLFF. In DNA, the CDR3 is TGTGCCAGCAGCGTAGAGCCAGGGGCAACTAATGAAAAACTGTTTTTT.

The genes are TRBV24-1 and TRBJ1-3; no clear D gene. Germline CDR1 KGHDR, CDR2 SFDVKD. CDR3 length: 14 amino acids. With 4 bases removed from V and 2 bases from J, the gap between germline ends came to 8 bases. CDR3 coding DNA: TGTGCCACCAGTGACCCGCGGACTGGAAACACCATATATTTT. This codes for CATSDPRTGNTIYF.

The chain couples TRBV28 to TRBJ2-7, with 8 bases identical to TRBD1. V lost 3 bases and J lost 3; bases outside the gene matches: 7. The CDR3 loop spans 15 amino acids. CDR1 is MDHEN, CDR2 SYDVKM, per germline. CDR3: CASSLAGGAYYEQYF. CDR3 in DNA: TGTGCCAGCAGTTTGGCAGGGGGCGCGTACTACGAGCAGTACTTC.

J is TRBJ2-7 and V is TRBV7-8; a weak D match, TRBD1 (6 bases). CDR3 length: 15 amino acids. Deletions cut 5 bases from V and 0 bases from J, with 14 bases between. From germline, CDR1 is SGHVS and CDR2 FQNEAQ. CDR3 nucleotides: TGTGCCAGCAGCGGAAGGGACACGAACTCCTACGAGCAGTACTTC. This encodes CASSGRDTNSYEQYF. The full variable domain, rest sourced from reference TRBV7-8 and TRBJ2-7, is GAGVSQSPRYKVAKRGQDVALRCDPISGHVSLFWYQQALGQGPEFLTYFQNEAQLDKSGLPSDRFFAERPEGSVSTLKIQRTQQEDSAVYLCASSGRDTNSYEQYFGPGTRLTVT.

This rearrangement joins TRBV7-6 to TRBJ2-6; 8 bases line up with TRBD2. With 5 bases clipped from V and 0 bases from J, the junction kept 9 bases outside the gene matches. Germline V gene lookup returns CDR1 SGHVS and CDR2 FNYEAQ. The CDR3 spans 18 residues. The CDR3 DNA is TGTGCCAGCAGCATCCGGGGGGGAGGGAACTCTGGGGCCAACGTCCTGACTTTC. Amino acid sequence: CASSIRGGGNSGANVLTF.

V gene TRBV19 combines with J gene TRBJ2-2; 10 nucleotides align to TRBD1. V shed 3 bases and J 4 bases; nucleotides not matched to a gene: 2. The germline V gene has CDR1 LNHDA and CDR2 SQIVND (reference sequence). The CDR3 has 15 residues. The CDR3 sequence: CASSIGTGVTGELFF. The CDR3 DNA reads as TGTGCCAGTAGTATTGGGACAGGGGTCACCGGGGAGCTGTTTTTT.

The rearrangement joins TRBV4-1 to TRBJ2-7; maybe TRBD1 (6 bases). Germline CDR1 and CDR2: MGHRA and YSYEKL. The length of the CDR3 is 15 residues. V dropped 3 bases and J dropped 2 bases, with 14 bases sitting between them. The CDR3 DNA follows: TGCGCCAGCAGCCACGACGGGACATTCACCTACGAGCAGTACTTC. Amino acid sequence: CASSHDGTFTYEQYF.

The chain combines TRBV20-1 with TRBJ2-1; 9 bases align to TRBD1. Unmatched junction bases numbered 6, after V lost 3 bases and J lost 6 bases. Germline values: CDR1 DFQATT, CDR2 SNEGSKA (reference sequence). The CDR3 totals 14 residues. DNA for the CDR3: TGCAGTGCTAGTCCGGGACAGGGTCTCAATGAGCAGTTCTTC. It yields the protein CSASPGQGLNEQFF.

The rearrangement uses TRBV5-4 and TRBJ2-1; tentatively, D is TRBD2 (6 bases). This CDR3 region has 13 residues. The germline V and J ends were trimmed by 2 bases and 8 bases, with 11 bases remaining between them. Germline V lookup: CDR1 SGHNT, CDR2 YYREEE (reference sequence). The CDR3 region is CASSLGGVDEQFF. CDR3 nucleotide sequence: TGTGCCAGCAGCTTAGGAGGGGTGGATGAGCAGTTCTTC.

This chain uses TRBV7-9 with TRBJ2-3; D ambiguous. This CDR3 is built from 15 residues. V lost 3 bases and J lost 4, with 14 bases in between. Germline V gene data show CDR1 as SEHNR and CDR2 as FQNEAQ (reference sequence). CDR3 in amino acids: CASSFSSPPADTQYF. The CDR3 DNA reads as TGTGCCAGCAGCTTCAGTTCACCTCCTGCAGATACGCAGTATTTT.

The V and J genes are TRBV30 and TRBJ1-2, with 12 bases fitting TRBD1. The CDR3 contains 15 residues. CDR1 and CDR2 (germline): GTSNPN, SVGIG (reference sequence). V shed 1 base, J shed 10 bases, and the junction held 10 bases outside the gene matches. The CDR3 DNA is TGTGCCTGGAGTGCCCGGGACAGGGGGCAGGAAGCCTACACCTTC. Translated, it gives CAWSARDRGQEAYTF.

Here the CDR3 reads CASSQERAGGDYGYTF. CDR3 DNA sequence: TGCGCCAGCAGCCAAGAGCGCGCAGGGGGCGACTATGGCTACACCTTC. This chain links TRBV4-1 with TRBJ1-2; 8 positions agree with TRBD1. Losses at the gene ends were 0 bases for V and 3 bases for J; bases not matched to a gene: 6. This CDR3 comprises 16 residues. Germline V gene data show CDR1 as MGHRA and CDR2 as YSYEKL.

This chain uses TRBV18 with TRBJ1-2; D is perhaps TRBD1 (5 bases). This CDR3 spans 16 amino acids. Trimming removed 3 bases from V and 0 bases from J, with 14 bases in between. Germline-derived CDR1 and CDR2 are KGHSH and LQKENI. CDR3 region: CASSPWAREANYGYTF. The CDR3 bases are TGTGCCAGCTCACCTTGGGCCAGGGAAGCTAACTATGGCTACACCTTC.

This clone is a singleton in its sample. This chain joins TRBV3-1 (or the pseudogene TRBV3-2) and TRBJ2-7, with 8 bases aligning to TRBD1. The germline V gene encodes CDR1 LGHDT and CDR2 YNNKEL (reference sequence). This CDR3 spans 15 amino acids. J lost 3 bases, V lost 4 bases, and 8 bases had no gene match. CDR3 in DNA: TGTGCCAGCAGCCCTTTACCAGGGGGCCTCTACGAGCAGTACTTC. Residues: CASSPLPGGLYEQYF.

The chain carries TRBV28 and TRBJ1-4, with unresolved D. Germline CDR1 MDHEN, CDR2 SYDVKM. The length of the CDR3 is 15 residues. V shed 5 bases and J shed 5 bases, with 15 bases lying between them. The DNA for the CDR3 is TGTGCCAGCAGTGTTCGACGGGAAGGGAATGAAAAACTGTTTTTT. Translating it yields CASSVRREGNEKLFF.

This clone was observed once. This chain's CDR3 is CASSISTVQNTEAFF. The CDR3 region has the DNA TGTGCCAGTAGTATTTCGACAGTACAGAACACTGAAGCTTTCTTT. The chain recombines TRBV19 with TRBJ1-1; D might be TRBD1 (5 bases). Trimming removed 3 bases from V and 1 base from J, with 12 bases in between. From germline, CDR1 is LNHDA and CDR2 SQIVND (reference sequence). The CDR3 is 15 residues long. Drawing the rest from reference TRBV19 and TRBJ1-1, the complete variable domain is DGGITQSPKYLFRKEGQNVTLSCEQNLNHDAMYWYRQDPGQGLRLIYYSQIVNDFQKGDIAEGYSVSREKKESFPLTVTSAQKNPTAFYLCASSISTVQNTEAFFGQGTRLTVV.

V is TRBV5-5 and J is TRBJ2-7; D is unclear. Trimming removed 0 bases from V and 6 bases from J, with 10 bases in between. Germline V gives CDR1 SGHKS, CDR2 YYEKEE (reference sequence). This CDR3 region has 13 residues. Written as DNA, the CDR3 is TGTGCCAGCAGCTTGGCCGATTACTCCGAGCAGTACTTC. Its protein is CASSLADYSEQYF. The variable domain in full, completed from reference TRBV5-5 and TRBJ2-7, reads DAGVTQSPTHLIKTRGQQVTLRCSPISGHKSVSWYQQVLGQGPQFIFQYYEKEERGRGNFPDRFSARQFPNYSSELNVNALLLGDSALYLCASSLADYSEQYFGPGTRLTVT.

The chain carries TRBV5-5 and TRBJ1-2, with D perhaps TRBD1 (6 bases). Germline CDR1 SGHKS, CDR2 YYEKEE (reference sequence). V lost 0 bases to trimming and J lost 4 bases, with 13 bases between them. The CDR3 runs to 15 residues. CDR3 region: CASSLGDIPTYGYTF. In DNA form, the CDR3 reads TGTGCCAGCAGCTTGGGGGACATACCCACCTATGGCTACACCTTC.

The CDR3 DNA sequence: TGCAGCGTTGGTGAGAGTGCAGGCAACTATGGCTACACCTTC. It codes for CSVGESAGNYGYTF. The chain links TRBV29-1 to TRBJ1-2; D is unclear. There are 14 residues in the CDR3. Germline assignment: CDR1 SQVTM and CDR2 ANQGSEA. Deletions cut 4 bases from V and 2 bases from J, with 14 bases between. Complete variable domain (other parts from reference TRBV29-1 and TRBJ1-2): SAVISQKPSRDICQRGTSLTIQCQVDSQVTMMFWYRQQPGQSLTLIATANQGSEATYESGFVIDKFPISRPNLTFSTLTVSNMSPEDSSIYLCSVGESAGNYGYTFGSGTRLTVV.

This clone was observed once. The chain carries TRBV27 and TRBJ2-7, with 8 positions matching TRBD1. The CDR3 loop spans 14 amino acids. Germline CDR1 is MNHEY and CDR2 is SMNVEV (reference sequence). With V trimmed by 6 bases and J by 3 bases, 7 bases remained unmatched. CDR3 nucleotides: TGTGCCAGCAGCCCACGACAGGGGAGCTACGAGCAGTACTTC. This encodes CASSPRQGSYEQYF.

The rearrangement links TRBV19 to TRBJ1-1; the D gene is possibly TRBD1 (6 bases). Trimming pared 5 bases from V and 5 bases from J, leaving 12 bases between. CDR1 LNHDA and CDR2 SQIVND come from the germline V gene (reference sequence). The CDR3 is 13 amino acids. CDR3 nucleotides: TGTGCCAGTAGTTTTACAGGGCGGACTGAAGCTTTCTTT. Translated, it gives CASSFTGRTEAFF.

The V gene is TRBV25-1, the J gene TRBJ1-2, with a tentative D call TRBD1 (6 bases). The V end was cut by 4 bases, the J end by 3 bases, with 9 bases between. The CDR3 extends over 13 amino acids. In germline, CDR1 is MGHDK, CDR2 SYGVNS. The CDR3 bases are TGTGCCAGCAGTGGGGGGCCGCACTATGGCTACACCTTC. Translated: CASSGGPHYGYTF.